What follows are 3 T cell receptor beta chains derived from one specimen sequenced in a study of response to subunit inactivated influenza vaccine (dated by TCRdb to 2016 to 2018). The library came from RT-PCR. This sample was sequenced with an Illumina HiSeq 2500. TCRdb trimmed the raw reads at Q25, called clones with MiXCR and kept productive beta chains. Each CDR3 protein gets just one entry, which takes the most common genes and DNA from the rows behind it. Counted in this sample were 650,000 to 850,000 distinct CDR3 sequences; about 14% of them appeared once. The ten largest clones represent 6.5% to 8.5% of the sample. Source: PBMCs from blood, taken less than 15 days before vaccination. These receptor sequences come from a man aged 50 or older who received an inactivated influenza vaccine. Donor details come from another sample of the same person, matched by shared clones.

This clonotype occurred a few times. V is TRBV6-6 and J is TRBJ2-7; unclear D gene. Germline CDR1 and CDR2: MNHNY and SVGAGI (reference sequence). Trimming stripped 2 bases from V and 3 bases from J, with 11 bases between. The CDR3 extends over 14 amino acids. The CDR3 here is CASSYMGTYYEQYF. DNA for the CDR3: TGTGCCAGCAGTTACATGGGCACCTACTACGAGCAGTACTTC.

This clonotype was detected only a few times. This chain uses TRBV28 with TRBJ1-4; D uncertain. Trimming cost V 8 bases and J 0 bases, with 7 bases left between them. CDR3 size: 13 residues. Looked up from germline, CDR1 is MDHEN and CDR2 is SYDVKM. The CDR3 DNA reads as TGTGCCAGCTGGGGAGCAACTAATGAAAAACTGTTTTTT. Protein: CASWGATNEKLFF.

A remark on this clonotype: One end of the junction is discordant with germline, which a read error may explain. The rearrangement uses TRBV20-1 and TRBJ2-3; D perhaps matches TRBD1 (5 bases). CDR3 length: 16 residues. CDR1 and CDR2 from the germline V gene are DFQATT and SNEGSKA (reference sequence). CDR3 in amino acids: CSARGEQGWSTDTQYF. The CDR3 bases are TGCAGTGCCAGAGGCGAGCAGGGCTGGAGCACAGATACGCAGTATTTT.